Each of the 31 T cell receptor beta chains below was sequenced from the same sample in a study of CD8+ T cells in alopecia areata. Sorting of pooled cutaneous lymph node cells used CD4, CD8alpha, NKG2D, NKG2ACE and other markers. RNA extraction and reverse transcription yielded cDNA as sequencing template. Only in-frame clones appear in the TCRdb table, and some are missing; sequencing was by immunoSEQ multiplex PCR. The record shows approximately 19,000 clones for this sample, with no singletons present. Sequenced sample: CD8+ T cells sorted from a lymph node. These receptors were collected from a C3H/HeJ mouse with alopecia areata. For the strain, the MHC haplotype given is H2-k.

About this clone: The genes are named according to mouse. The read terminates 4 residues before the CDR3 end, so the remaining end is supplied by the germline J gene. The J gene is TRBJ2-4, the V gene TRBV13-3, with D unclear. There are 13 residues in the CDR3. V shed 0 bases and J shed 3 bases, with 5 bases lying between them. The germline CDR1 and CDR2 sequences are NNHDY and SYVADS. Incomplete CDR3 DNA: TGTGCCAGCAGTGATGCACAGCAAAAC. As protein: CASSDAQQN. The whole CDR3 protein is CASSDAQQNTLYF.

This clone was picked up many times. Genes here carry mouse names. The CDR3 is cut off 4 residues early in the read; its end comes from the germline J gene. This chain connects TRBV19 to TRBJ1-4, with 7 positions matching TRBD1. CDR3 length: 14 amino acids. The V gene end was trimmed by 1 base and the J gene end by 3 bases; junction bases not matched to a gene: 0. Germline V gene lookup returns CDR1 FNHDT and CDR2 SITEND (reference sequence). Partial CDR3 DNA: TGTGCCAGCAGTATACAGGGGGCCAACGAA. Translation gives CASSIQGANE. The CDR3 as a whole reads CASSIQGANERLFF.

To note about this clone: The germline and genes are mouse ones. The DNA ends 4 residues before the CDR3 does, and the rest of the CDR3 is filled in from the germline J gene. This rearrangement joins TRBV14 to TRBJ2-7; TRBD2 matches at 10 bases. The CDR3 has 15 residues. After removal of 5 bases from V and 0 bases from J, the junction contained 5 bases not matched to a gene. CDR1 and CDR2 (germline): SGHDT, FRDEAV. The covered CDR3 bases are TGTGCCAGCAGCCCGACTGGGGGGAGCTCCTAT. This encodes CASSPTGGSSY. The CDR3 in its entirety is CASSPTGGSSYEQYF. Drawing the rest from reference TRBV14 and TRBJ2-7, the complete variable domain is EAGVTQSPRYAVLQEGQAVSFWCDPISGHDTLYWYQQPRDQGPQLLVYFRDEAVIDNSQLPSDRFSAVRPKGTNSTLKIQSAKQGDTATYLCASSPTGGSSYEQYFGPGTRLTVL.

Of note for this clone: Mouse germline and gene names are used. The sequence runs out 4 residues before the end of the CDR3; the remainder is reconstructed from the germline J gene. The gene calls are TRBV19 and TRBJ2-5; TRBD1 matches 9 bases. The CDR3 loop spans 13 amino acids. Per germline, CDR1 FNHDT and CDR2 SITEND (reference sequence). The sequenced CDR3 bases are TGTGCCAGCAGTCCCGGGACAGGGGAC. This sequence encodes CASSPGTGD. The whole CDR3 region reads CASSPGTGDTQYF.

Remarks on this clone: Genes and germline come from the mouse. The read halts 4 residues ahead of the CDR3 end, with the missing end drawn from the germline J gene. Other DNA sequences from this sample encode an identical CDR3 as well. The rearrangement uses TRBV1 and TRBJ2-5, with 7 bases identical to TRBD2. V shed 3 bases, J shed 1 base, and the junction held 4 bases outside the gene matches. This CDR3 is built from 15 residues. Germline V lookup: CDR1 NSQYPW, CDR2 LRSPGD (reference sequence). The CDR3: CTCSALLGDQDTQYF. Partial CDR3 DNA: TGCACCTGCAGTGCCCTCCTGGGGGACCAAGAC.

Ten or more counts support this clone. Gene names denote mouse genes. The CDR3 goes on 4 residues after the read ends, and that part is filled in from the germline J gene. This sequence joins TRBV17 and TRBJ2-3; possible D gene TRBD1, 5 bases. This CDR3 has 14 residues. Trimming left V 4 bases short and J 0 bases short, with 8 bases between. Germline assignment: CDR1 MNHDT and CDR2 YYDKIL. CDR3 sequence: CASSIQGSAETLYF. The covered CDR3 bases are TGTGCTAGCAGTATTCAGGGTAGTGCAGAA.

This clone was recorded a few times. All gene names here are mouse names. The covered CDR3 bases are TGTGCCAGCAGTAGGCTGGGGGGGCGAGGA. Translating it yields CASSRLGGRG. The CDR3 reads in full as CASSRLGGRGEVFF. The chain carries TRBV19 and TRBJ1-1, with D maybe TRBD1 (6 bases). The CDR3 end falls 4 residues outside the read, so it is completed with the germline J gene. The CDR3 loop spans 14 amino acids. From germline, CDR1 is FNHDT and CDR2 SITEND (reference sequence). The complete variable domain, with remaining parts taken from reference TRBV19 and TRBJ1-1, reads GGIITQTPKFLIGQEGQKLTLKCQQNFNHDTMYWYRQDSGKGLRLIYYSITENDLQKGDLSEGYDASREKKSSFSLTVTSAQKNEMAVFLCASSRLGGRGEVFFGKGTRLTVV.

This clone has at least ten counts. Each gene name is a mouse one. The sequenced fragment ends 4 residues before the CDR3 boundary, so the rest is inferred from the germline J gene. This chain joins TRBV13-3 and TRBJ1-1, with D tentatively TRBD1 (6 bases). The V gene lost 2 bases and the J gene lost 1 base, with 9 bases spanning the gap. The CDR3 sequence is 14 residues long. CDR1 is NNHDY and CDR2 is SYVADS in the germline V gene. CDR3 DNA, as far as it was read: TGTGCCAGCAGTGACAGGGGATGGAACACA. Translation: CASSDRGWNT. In full, the CDR3 is CASSDRGWNTEVFF.

This clone was recorded at least ten times. The gene names given are mouse names. The CDR3 end lies 4 residues beyond the end of the read and is filled in from the germline J gene. The V and J genes are TRBV13-3 and TRBJ2-7; D unclear. CDR1 NNHDY and CDR2 SYVADS come from the germline V gene. This CDR3 contains 12 residues. The CDR3 here is CASSDATNEQYF. The sequenced CDR3 bases are TGTGCCAGCAGTGATGCCACAAAT.

This clone was observed at least ten times. Any gene name here is a mouse gene name. Read data end 4 residues before the CDR3 end; the end is taken from the germline J gene. The V gene is TRBV19, the J gene TRBJ2-2, with 8 bases aligning to TRBD2. Per germline, CDR1 FNHDT and CDR2 SITEND (reference sequence). CDR3 length equals 16 residues. The junction had 3 bases not matched to a gene; V was cut back by 1 base and J by 1 base. Partial CDR3 DNA: TGTGCCAGCAGTATACTGGGGGGATTAAACACCGGG. This codes for CASSILGGLNTG. The entire CDR3 is CASSILGGLNTGQLYF.

About this clone: The germline and genes are mouse ones. The read stops 4 residues short of the end of the CDR3; the missing end is completed from the germline J gene. The J gene is TRBJ2-7, the V gene TRBV13-2, with 10 nucleotides matching TRBD2. This CDR3 spans 14 amino acids. CDR1 is NNHNN and CDR2 is SYGAGS in the germline V gene (reference sequence). The sequenced CDR3 bases are TGTGCCAGCGGTGTCGACTGGGGGGCGTAT. Translation: CASGVDWGAY. The whole CDR3 sequence reads CASGVDWGAYEQYF.

This clone was counted at least ten times. Mouse names are used for the genes. The DNA ends 4 residues before the CDR3 does, and the rest of the CDR3 is filled in from the germline J gene. The chain has TRBV13-3 and TRBJ2-3, with TRBD2 identical over 10 bases. V dropped 2 bases and J dropped 0; count of bases not matched to a gene: 3. This CDR3 comprises 16 residues. CDR1 and CDR2 from the germline V gene are NNHDY and SYVADS. The covered CDR3 bases are TGTGCCAGCAGTGAGGGGACTGGGGCTAGTGCAGAA. Translating it yields CASSEGTGASAE. The whole CDR3 sequence is CASSEGTGASAETLYF.

Worth noting for this clone: Gene names denote mouse genes. The read comes to an end 4 residues before the CDR3 does, leaving the germline J gene to fill in the end. The J gene is TRBJ2-5, the V gene TRBV13-3, with TRBD2 matching over 7 bases. V was clipped by 5 bases and J by 3 bases; unmatched bases: 6. This CDR3 has 14 amino acids. Germline assignment: CDR1 NNHDY and CDR2 SYVADS. The CDR3 here is CASSAGLAQDTQYF. The CDR3 DNA, read in part, is TGTGCCAGCAGCGCCGGACTGGCGCAAGAC.

This clone has a count of ten or more. Mouse gene names and germline throughout. The DNA ends 4 residues before the CDR3 does, and the rest of the CDR3 is filled in from the germline J gene. The V call is TRBV13-3, the J call TRBJ2-7; D may be TRBD2 (5 bases). The V and J ends lost 7 bases and 0 bases respectively, with 8 bases between them. CDR1 and CDR2 (germline): NNHDY, SYVADS. This CDR3 is 12 amino acids long. CDR3 DNA, as far as it was read: TGTGCCAGCTTGGGGAGCTCCTAT. Residues: CASLGSSY. The full-length CDR3 reads as CASLGSSYEQYF.

This clone was counted only a few times. The listed genes are named as in mouse. The read terminates 4 residues before the CDR3 end, so the remaining end is supplied by the germline J gene. The rearrangement links TRBV19 to TRBJ2-7, with 7 bases identical to TRBD1. CDR1 and CDR2 from the germline V gene are FNHDT and SITEND (reference sequence). This CDR3 is 12 amino acids long. This CDR3 reads CASSAGTDEQYF. The part of the CDR3 DNA that was read is TGTGCCAGCAGCGCCGGGACAGAT.

Judged by abundance, this clone is medium-sized. The genes are named according to mouse. The read ends 4 residues shy of where the CDR3 ends; the end is completed using the germline J gene. This sequence joins TRBV19 and TRBJ2-5; 8 nucleotides line up with TRBD2. The V segment lost 4 bases and the J segment 0 bases; nucleotides outside the gene matches: 10. The CDR3 runs 17 residues. Germline V gene lookup returns CDR1 FNHDT and CDR2 SITEND (reference sequence). The CDR3 is CASSFLWTGFNQDTQYF. The CDR3 bases that were read are TGTGCCAGCAGTTTCCTCTGGACTGGGTTTAACCAAGAC.

This clone has just a few counts. Gene names and germline refer to mouse. Read data end 4 residues before the CDR3 end; the end is taken from the germline J gene. V gene TRBV1 combines with J gene TRBJ2-5; TRBD2 aligns across 9 bases. V shed 1 base, J shed 2 bases, and the junction held 4 bases outside the gene matches. Germline CDR1 reads NSQYPW; CDR2 reads LRSPGD (reference sequence). The CDR3 has 16 residues. CDR3 DNA (partial): TGCACCTGCAGTGCAGCCAGGACTGGGGTCCAAGAC. Its translation: CTCSAARTGVQD. The entire CDR3 sequence reads CTCSAARTGVQDTQYF.

Of note for this clone: Gene names denote mouse genes. The read ends 4 residues before the CDR3 terminus; that terminus is restored from the germline J gene. This rearrangement joins TRBV19 to TRBJ1-4; possibly TRBD1 for D (6 bases). CDR1 is FNHDT, CDR2 SITEND, per germline (reference sequence). Trimming pared 4 bases from V and 0 bases from J, leaving 10 bases between. CDR3 size: 15 residues. CDR3 bases read: TGTGCCAGCAGTCCAGGGACATTTTCCAACGAA. Amino acid sequence: CASSPGTFSNE. The CDR3, in full, reads CASSPGTFSNERLFF.

This clone was seen at least ten times. The gene names here belong to mouse. The CDR3 is cut off 4 residues early in the read; its end comes from the germline J gene. The rearrangement joins TRBV16 to TRBJ1-2; D unresolved. CDR1 SGHSA and CDR2 FRNQAP come from the germline V gene. CDR3 length equals 13 residues. The V gene lost 1 base and the J gene lost 1 base, with 4 bases spanning the gap. The part of the CDR3 DNA that was read is TGTGCAAGCAGCTTAGGACAAAACTCC. Translating it yields CASSLGQNS. The entire CDR3 protein is CASSLGQNSDYTF.

Comment on this clone: Germline and genes: mouse. The CDR3 goes on 4 residues after the read ends, and that part is filled in from the germline J gene. V and J are TRBV1 and TRBJ1-1; perhaps TRBD1 as D (6 bases). The CDR3 runs to 14 residues. Germline lookup yields CDR1 NSQYPW and CDR2 LRSPGD (reference sequence). V was shortened by 0 bases and J by 3 bases, with 8 bases between the two germline ends. The CDR3 DNA, read in part, is TGCACCTGCAGTGCAGATCAGGGGTACACA. Translated, it gives CTCSADQGYT. The whole CDR3 protein reads CTCSADQGYTEVFF.

This clone showed up just a few times. Gene names refer to mouse genes. Sequencing ends 4 residues short of the CDR3 end; the germline J gene provides the rest. The rearrangement joins TRBV31 to TRBJ2-7; TRBD2 matches at 8 bases. V shed 5 bases and J 3 bases; nucleotides not matched to a gene: 3. This CDR3 has 12 amino acids. CDR1 GKSSPN and CDR2 SITVG come from the germline V gene. The CDR3 loop is CAWATGVYEQYF. The covered CDR3 bases are TGTGCCTGGGCGACTGGGGTCTAT.

This clone was observed at least ten times. The listed genes are named as in mouse. The read terminates 4 residues ahead of where the CDR3 ends, so the germline J gene completes it. This rearrangement joins TRBV13-3 to TRBJ2-2; 9 nucleotides align to TRBD2. The CDR3 runs 13 residues. The germline CDR1 and CDR2 sequences are NNHDY and SYVADS. The J segment lost 6 bases and the V segment lost 6 bases, leaving 3 bases of the junction unmatched. CDR3 amino acids: CASKLGGAGQLYF. CDR3 DNA (partial): TGTGCCAGCAAACTGGGGGGAGCCGGG.

This clone has a count of ten or more. Gene names are the mouse ones. The CDR3 is cut off 4 residues early in the read; its end comes from the germline J gene. V and J are TRBV31 and TRBJ2-3, with 10 bases identical to TRBD2. The germline gives CDR1 GKSSPN, CDR2 SITVG. V gave up 1 base and J gave up 1 base; unmatched junction bases: 2. CDR3 length: 15 amino acids. The CDR3 is CAWSQDWGGAETLYF. CDR3 bases read: TGTGCCTGGAGTCAAGACTGGGGGGGTGCAGAA.

By share of the sample, this clone is medium-sized. The listed genes are named as in mouse. The CDR3 region is CTCSALPGLRSYEQYF. The sequenced part of the CDR3 DNA is TGCACCTGCAGTGCCCTACCGGGACTGAGATCCTAT. V usage is TRBV1 and J usage is TRBJ2-7; 7 nucleotides align to TRBD2. The CDR3 is cut off 4 residues early in the read; its end comes from the germline J gene. V trimming: 3 bases; J trimming: 1 base; junction bases outside the gene matches: 9. This CDR3 is 16 amino acids long. Germline loops: CDR1 NSQYPW, CDR2 LRSPGD (reference sequence).

Remarks on this clone: Gene names are mouse gene names. CDR3 DNA, as far as it was read: TGTGCCAGCAGTATGCCGACAGATGCAAACACA. Protein sequence: CASSMPTDANT. The full-length CDR3 reads as CASSMPTDANTEVFF. V usage is TRBV19 and J usage is TRBJ1-1, with D possibly TRBD1 on 5 matching bases. The read is 4 residues too short to cover the CDR3 end, so that end is filled in from the germline J gene. Germline V CDR1 and CDR2: FNHDT, SITEND (reference sequence). The germline V and J ends were trimmed by 2 bases and 0 bases, with 11 bases remaining between them. The CDR3 runs to 15 residues. The entire variable domain, with the rest obtained from reference TRBV19 and TRBJ1-1, is as follows: GGIITQTPKFLIGQEGQKLTLKCQQNFNHDTMYWYRQDSGKGLRLIYYSITENDLQKGDLSEGYDASREKKSSFSLTVTSAQKNEMAVFLCASSMPTDANTEVFFGKGTRLTVV.

On this clone itself: Germline and genes here are mouse. The read falls 4 residues short of the CDR3 end, and the missing part is taken from the germline J gene. The genes are TRBV14 and TRBJ2-1, with D possibly being TRBD2 (6 bases). The CDR3 totals 12 residues. The germline V gene has CDR1 SGHDT and CDR2 FRDEAV. Trimming stripped 4 bases from V and 5 bases from J, with 7 bases between. This CDR3 reads CASSGGNAEQFF. Incomplete CDR3 DNA: TGTGCCAGCAGTGGGGGGAATGCT.

This clone was detected ten times or more. Mouse names are used for the genes. From the germline J gene comes the end of the CDR3, since the read stops 4 residues before it. This sequence joins TRBV13-1 and TRBJ2-7; 11 nucleotides line up with TRBD2. The germline CDR1 and CDR2 sequences are NSHNY and SYGAGN. The CDR3 is 16 amino acids. Unmatched junction bases numbered 3, after V lost 1 base and J lost 0 bases. CDR3 DNA (partial): TGTGCCAGCAGTGATCGGACTGGGGGGAGCTCCTAT. It yields the protein CASSDRTGGSSY. The full CDR3 protein reads CASSDRTGGSSYEQYF.

This clone was detected ten times or more. Gene labels here are mouse ones. The CDR3 is cut off 4 residues early in the read; its end comes from the germline J gene. This chain links TRBV17 with TRBJ1-4; D remains ambiguous. CDR3 length equals 13 residues. Trimming stripped 2 bases from V and 1 base from J, with 2 bases between. Germline-derived CDR1 and CDR2 are MNHDT and YYDKIL. The CDR3: CASSRHSNERLFF. CDR3 DNA (partial): TGTGCTAGCAGTAGACATTCCAACGAA.

This clone was recorded at least ten times. Mouse gene names apply. The sequenced fragment ends 4 residues before the CDR3 boundary, so the rest is inferred from the germline J gene. The chain employs TRBV13-3 and TRBJ1-4; D perhaps matches TRBD1 (5 bases). V was cut by 4 bases and J by 1 base, with 8 bases left in between. CDR1 NNHDY and CDR2 SYVADS come from the germline V gene. The CDR3 has 14 amino acids. CDR3 sequence reads: CASSQGYSNERLFF. CDR3 DNA, as far as it was read: TGTGCCAGCAGTCAGGGATATTCCAACGAA. The complete variable domain, with remaining parts taken from reference TRBV13-3 and TRBJ1-4, reads EAAVTQSPRSKVAVTGGKVTLSCHQTNNHDYMYWYRQDTGHGLRLIHYSYVADSTEKGDIPDGYKASRPSQENFSLILELASLSQTAVYFCASSQGYSNERLFFGHGTKLSVL.

As to this clone: The database protein in TCRdb disagrees with the DNA translation at residue 12; the sequence shown here was translated from the DNA. Mouse gene names and germline throughout. Sequencing ends 3 residues short of the CDR3 end; the germline J gene provides the rest. This chain uses TRBV24 with TRBJ1-6; 9 bases fit TRBD1. TRBJ1-6 is given ORF status, its function remaining uncertain. Germline CDR1 is KGHTA and CDR2 is FRNEEI. Unmatched junction bases numbered 4, after V lost 1 base and J lost 9 bases. This CDR3 comprises 15 residues. The CDR3 sequence is CASSLSDRGTSPLYF. The covered CDR3 bases are TGTGCCAGCAGTCTGTCGGACAGGGGTACTTCGCCC.

The table lists this clone with a few counts. The gene symbols are mouse symbols. The CDR3 region is CTCSADQQAQDTQYF. CDR3 DNA (partial): TGCACCTGCAGTGCAGATCAGCAGGCCCAAGAC. The chain has TRBV1 and TRBJ2-5; D gene uncertain. The read falls 4 residues short of the CDR3 end, and the missing part is taken from the germline J gene. The CDR3 is 15 residues long. V dropped 0 bases and J dropped 2 bases, with 9 bases sitting between them. The germline V gene encodes CDR1 NSQYPW and CDR2 LRSPGD (reference sequence).